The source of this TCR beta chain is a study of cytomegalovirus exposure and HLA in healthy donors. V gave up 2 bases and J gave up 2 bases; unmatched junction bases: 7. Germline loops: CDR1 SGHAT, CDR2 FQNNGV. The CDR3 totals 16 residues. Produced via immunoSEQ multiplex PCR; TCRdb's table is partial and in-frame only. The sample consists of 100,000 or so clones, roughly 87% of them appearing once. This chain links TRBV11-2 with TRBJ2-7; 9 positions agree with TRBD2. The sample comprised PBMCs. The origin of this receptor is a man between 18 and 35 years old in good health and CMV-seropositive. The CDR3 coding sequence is TGTGCCAGCAGCTTATTCGGCGGGAGGGCCGCCTACGAGCAGTACTTC. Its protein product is CASSLFGGRAAYEQYF.